Described below is a single T cell receptor beta chain sequence and its context. The antigen remains undetermined. The donors were all healthy and Caucasian. Trimming left V 4 bases short and J 4 bases short, with 18 bases between. CDR1 is SGHRS and CDR2 is YFSETQ in the germline V gene. The CDR3 has 16 residues. The data were obtained in a study of identical twins. Study-wide points: Beta out-of-frame sequences displayed a weaker excess of sharing between twins. Alpha sequences that were out-of-frame and twin-shared showed an excess of low generation probability. Fewer insertions were carried by abundant cord blood beta clonotypes, but none was seen in memory repertoires.

TCRdb ran MiXCR on the 5' RACE reads and lists one entry per CDR3 protein. Among about 530,000 distinct CDR3 sequences listed, about a fifth were seen once. The same data also contributed to another study, on yellow fever vaccine responses in identical twins.

This chain joins TRBV5-1 and TRBJ1-3, with D possibly TRBD1 on 5 matching bases. Material for sequencing was CD4+ T cells sorted from blood. This sequence originates from a young woman in good health. The CDR3 region has the DNA TGCGCCAGCAGCCGCCTGGGATCGACAGAGGGAAACACCATATATTTT. It yields the protein CASSRLGSTEGNTIYF.